This T cell receptor beta chain was sequenced in a study of T cells in Graves' hyperthyroidism and ophthalmopathy. Trimming shortened V by 5 bases and J by 4 bases, and 6 bases separated the two germline ends. This CDR3 comprises 12 residues. The germline gives CDR1 SGHTA, CDR2 FQGNSA. Diagnoses rested on clinical symptoms, serum thyroxine and TRAb, thyroid ultrasound and orbital computed tomography. This clonotype showed up many times. The antigen is unknown. Amplified regions were TCR beta CDR3 sequences from RNA transcripts. TCR CDR3 regions were first amplified by RT-PCR with HTBI primers. TCRdb reprocessed the multiplex PCR reads via MiXCR and lists one record per CDR3 protein. The table has hundreds of thousands of distinct CDR3 sequences, roughly 18% seen once. General study results and limits: In validation, the model predicted ophthalmopathy. These predictions came a median about 6.5 months before onset. Among thyroid clonotypes expanded above 0.001, most also appeared in blood.

The chain joins TRBV7-2 to TRBJ1-5; D is unclear. The specimen sequenced was blood. The TCR was taken from a woman younger than 30 with Graves' ophthalmopathy. The chain's CDR3 is CASSGPNQPQHF. The CDR3 nucleotides read TGTGCCAGCAGCGGACCGAATCAGCCCCAGCATTTT.